This T cell receptor (beta chain) was sequenced for a study of blood T cell repertoires in COVID-19. Overall study context: Samples taken during acute and convalescent COVID-19 were collected in the United States, Italy and Spain. T cells, B-cell-depleted T cells, or PBMCs provided the cDNA or gDNA that served as material.

Points on this clone: The same CDR3 is also encoded by other DNA sequences in this sample.

TCRdb keeps only in-frame clones here, not all; method: immunoSEQ multiplex PCR. The sample gives roughly 80,000 clones, around 82% of which show up once; roughly 22% is in the top ten. The sequence was collected from a human donor in a cohort sampled during active COVID-19. The sequenced sample consisted of peripheral blood.

CDR3 sequence (DNA): TGTGCCAGCAGTTTAGGACAGGGGAATTATGGCTACACCTTC. This sequence encodes CASSLGQGNYGYTF. The chain employs TRBV28 and TRBJ1-2; 9 bases agree with TRBD1. Trimming removed 2 bases from V and 5 bases from J; junction bases left unmatched: 3. Per the germline V gene, CDR1 is MDHEN and CDR2 is SYDVKM. The CDR3 covers 14 residues.